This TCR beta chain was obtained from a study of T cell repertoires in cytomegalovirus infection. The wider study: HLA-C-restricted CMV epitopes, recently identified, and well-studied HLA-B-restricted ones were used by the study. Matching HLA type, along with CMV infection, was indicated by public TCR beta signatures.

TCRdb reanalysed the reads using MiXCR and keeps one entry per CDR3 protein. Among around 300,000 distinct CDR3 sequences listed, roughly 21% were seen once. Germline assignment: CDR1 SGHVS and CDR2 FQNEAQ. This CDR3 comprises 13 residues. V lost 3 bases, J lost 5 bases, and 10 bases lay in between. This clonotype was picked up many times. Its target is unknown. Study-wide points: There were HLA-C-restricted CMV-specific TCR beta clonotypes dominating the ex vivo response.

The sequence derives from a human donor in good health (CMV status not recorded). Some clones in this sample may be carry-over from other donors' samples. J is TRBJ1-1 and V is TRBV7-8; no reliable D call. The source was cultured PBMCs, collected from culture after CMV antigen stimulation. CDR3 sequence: CASSFEGRTEAFF. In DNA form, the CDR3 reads TGTGCCAGCAGCTTCGAGGGTCGGACTGAAGCTTTCTTT.